These T cell receptor beta chains were read from a single sample in a study of T cell repertoires in cytomegalovirus infection. In TCRdb, the reads were re-called with MiXCR into one record per CDR3 protein. The data hold around 530,000 distinct CDR3 sequences, with approximately 16% observed a single time. Sequenced material: CD8+ T cells from PBMCs. The source of these receptors is a human donor in good health (CMV status not recorded). Some clones in this sample may be carry-over from other donors' samples. Both conserved end residues are part of each CDR3. The order of the fields is clone size, V gene, J gene, D gene, CDR3 DNA, CDR3 protein. D genes are given only for firm matches. For some rows the clone size is stated as once, few or many, or as a class when expanded; others skip it.

many	TRBV10-3	TRBJ2-7	TRBD2	TGTGCCATCAGTGATTCAGCGGGAACCTACGAGCAGTACTTC	CAISDSAGTYEQYF
.	TRBV20-1	TRBJ1-1	.	TGCAGTGCTAGAGCTCCGGGACATTTGAACACTGAAGCTTTCTTT	CSARAPGHLNTEAFF
.	TRBV28	TRBJ2-3	TRBD1	TGTGCCAGCAGAGTCCGGGACAGGTCCCTTGATACGCAGTATTTT	CASRVRDRSLDTQYF
.	TRBV5-1	TRBJ2-7	.	TGCGCCAGCGGAGGCCTAGGAGTCGAGCAGTACTTC	CASGGLGVEQYF
.	TRBV24-1	TRBJ2-5	TRBD1	TGTGCCACCAGTGATCCCCCGACAGGGACGTACCAAGAGACCCAGTACTTC	CATSDPPTGTYQETQYF
many	TRBV7-9	TRBJ1-1	.	TGTGCCAGCAGCTTAGGTGGGGCAGGGGCGTACACTGAAGCTTTCTTT	CASSLGGAGAYTEAFF
few	TRBV5-6	TRBJ1-2	.	TGTGCCAGCAGCCCAGGCCCAGTCTCTAACTATGGCTACACCTTC	CASSPGPVSNYGYTF
few	TRBV29-1	TRBJ1-2	.	TGCAGCGTTGAAGGCCCAGGGCTAGGCTACACCTTC	CSVEGPGLGYTF
many	TRBV29-1	TRBJ2-5	.	TGCAGCGTTGAACGGGGCCGCGGGCAAGGAGGGACCCAGTACTTC	CSVERGRGQGGTQYF
many	TRBV4-1	TRBJ2-7	TRBD2	TGCGCCAGCAGCCAAGCCGGAGGACTAGAGATCTACGAGCAGTACTTC	CASSQAGGLEIYEQYF
few	TRBV19	TRBJ1-6	.	TGTGCCAGGAACATGAACAGGGATTCACCCCTCCACTTT	CARNMNRDSPLHF
.	TRBV6-6	TRBJ1-4	TRBD1	TGTGCCAGCACTGGGAGGGGGCGGACTAATGAAAAACTGTTTTTT	CASTGRGRTNEKLFF
many	TRBV12-3/TRBV12-4	TRBJ2-3	TRBD1	TGTGCCAGCAGTTTTGGGACAGGCCTCACAGATACGCAGTATTTT	CASSFGTGLTDTQYF
many	TRBV27	TRBJ2-7	TRBD1	TGTGCCAGCACCAGAGACAGGGCCCCCTACGAGCAGTACTTC	CASTRDRAPYEQYF
.	TRBV5-1	TRBJ2-7	TRBD1	TGCGCCAGCAGCTCTACAGGGGGCATCTCCTACGAGCAGTACTTC	CASSSTGGISYEQYF
.	TRBV7-6	TRBJ2-3	.	TGTGCCAGACTTTTACAGGGTGGTGGCACAGATATTCAGTATTTT	CARLLQGGGTDIQYF
many	TRBV27	TRBJ1-5	.	TGTGCCAGCAGCTACGACGGAAGCAATCAGCCCCAGCATTTT	CASSYDGSNQPQHF
.	TRBV6-4	TRBJ1-2	.	TGTGCCAGCAGTGACTCGGAGGGCGCTAGCTATGGCTACACCTTC	CASSDSEGASYGYTF
many	TRBV7-8	TRBJ2-1	.	TGTGCCAGCAGCTTACGGCGGTACAATGAGCAGTTCTTC	CASSLRRYNEQFF
.	TRBV5-1	TRBJ2-5	.	TGCGCCAGCAGTGGGTGGATCGAAGAGACCCAGTACTTC	CASSGWIEETQYF
.	TRBV9	TRBJ2-4	TRBD2	TGTGCCAGCAGCCCCACAGCGGGAACAGCCAAAAACATTCAGTACTTC	CASSPTAGTAKNIQYF
few	TRBV4-2	TRBJ2-7	TRBD1	TGTGCCAGCAGCCAAGTTCAGGGGGTGGAAGAGCAGTACTTC	CASSQVQGVEEQYF
many	TRBV7-9	TRBJ2-7	.	TGTGCCAGCAGCTCCGGTCCCGGAGGGACCCCCGAGCAGTACTTC	CASSSGPGGTPEQYF
many	TRBV27	TRBJ1-5	.	TGTGCCAGCAGTTTTAGGGGTAGCAATCAGCCCCAGCATTTT	CASSFRGSNQPQHF
.	TRBV7-9	TRBJ2-2	.	TGTGCCAGCAGCCCTCCCAAAGGGACCGGGGAGCTGTTTTTT	CASSPPKGTGELFF
few	TRBV27	TRBJ1-1	.	TGTGCCAGCAGGGACAAGGGACGGAACACTGAAGCTTTCTTT	CASRDKGRNTEAFF
.	TRBV7-9	TRBJ2-3	TRBD1	TGTGCCAGCAGCTTAGACAGGGGAGCCACAGATACGCAGTATTTT	CASSLDRGATDTQYF
.	TRBV28	TRBJ2-7	.	TGTGCCAGCAGTTTAGTTGGACAGTCCTACGAGCAGTACTTC	CASSLVGQSYEQYF